The source of this T cell receptor (beta chain) is a study of neurological immune-mediated disorders. This clonotype was detected many times. V lost 4 bases and J lost 1, with 7 bases in between. The CDR3 sequence is 13 residues long. Germline V gives CDR1 SGHRS, CDR2 YFSETQ. TCRdb reanalysed the 5' RACE reads using MiXCR and keeps one entry per CDR3 protein. The sample contains around 66,000 distinct CDR3 sequences, 4% to 6% of which appear only once. V is TRBV5-1 and J is TRBJ2-3, with D perhaps being TRBD1 or TRBD2 (5 bases each). The sequence came from a woman aged 25 to 39 with multiple sclerosis. The sample taken for sequencing was PBMCs. DNA of the CDR3: TGCGCCAGCAGCGGGGGAGGCACAGATACGCAGTATTTT. Translating gives CASSGGGTDTQYF.